This passage covers 10 T cell receptor beta chains from one sample sequenced in a study of T cells in localized non-small cell lung cancer. Profiling relied on immunoSEQ multiplex PCR, and the TCRdb table lists in-frame clones only, not all of them. The data show 21,000 or so clones, with roughly 84% seen just once and about a sixth held by the top ten. The specimen comprised PBMCs, sampled before any cancer treatment. The receptors stem from a woman aged 35 to 69 with stage II squamous cell lung carcinoma.

The rearrangement links TRBV15 to TRBJ2-1; 8 positions agree with TRBD2. This CDR3 is 16 amino acids long. Germline V gene lookup returns CDR1 LNHNV and CDR2 YYDKDF (reference sequence). The V gene end was trimmed by 5 bases and the J gene end by 5 bases; junction bases not matched to a gene: 11. This CDR3 is CATSRGSVAGNNEQFF. The CDR3 region has the DNA TGTGCCACCAGCCGAGGGTCGGTAGCGGGAAACAATGAGCAGTTCTTC.

The gene calls are TRBV28 and TRBJ1-2, with 9 bases matching TRBD1. This CDR3 comprises 13 residues. Trimming took 5 bases from V and 4 from J; bases not matched to a gene: 2. The V gene's germline CDR1 is MDHEN and CDR2 SYDVKM. CDR3 nucleotides: TGTGCCAGCAGTGGGGGACAGGGCTATGGCTACACCTTC. Translation: CASSGGQGYGYTF.

The chain couples TRBV5-1 to TRBJ2-5; 9 bases are a match to TRBD2. Germline V lookup: CDR1 SGHRS, CDR2 YFSETQ. The CDR3 has 17 residues. With V trimmed by 0 bases and J by 5 bases, 11 bases remained unmatched. DNA for the CDR3: TGCGCCAGCAGCTTGGCCGGGGCTAGCGGGATACGGGAGACCCAGTACTTC. Amino acid sequence: CASSLAGASGIRETQYF.

The sample holds a few counts of this clone. The rearrangement joins TRBV2 to TRBJ1-1, with a weak D call TRBD1 (6 bases). V was clipped by 6 bases and J by 7 bases, with 21 bases between them. From germline, CDR1 is SNHLY and CDR2 FYNNEI. The CDR3 consists of 15 residues. The CDR3, as DNA: TGTGCCAGCAGCGATCACACACCGACAGGCCGTGAAGCTTTCTTT. It specifies CASSDHTPTGREAFF.

The V call is TRBV28, the J call TRBJ1-4; TRBD1 aligns across 7 bases. This CDR3 comprises 15 residues. Germline trimming cut 3 bases from V and 4 bases from J; bases unmatched to any gene: 5. CDR1 is MDHEN, CDR2 SYDVKM, per germline. In DNA form, the CDR3 reads TGTGCCAGCAGTTTTGGGGGACAGTTTAATGAAAAACTGTTTTTT. Its protein product is CASSFGGQFNEKLFF. Drawing the rest from reference TRBV28 and TRBJ1-4, the complete variable domain is DVKVTQSSRYLVKRTGEKVFLECVQDMDHENMFWYRQDPGLGLRLIYFSYDVKMKEKGDIPEGYSVSREKKERFSLILESASTNQTSMYLCASSFGGQFNEKLFFGSGTQLSVL.

This clone has a handful of counts. Relative to the germline gene, one junction end is altered; a read error may explain this. As DNA, the CDR3 is TGTGCCAGCAGCTTGGGAGGGACTAACTACGATGAGCAGTTCTTC. Residues: CASSLGGTNYDEQFF. The chain links TRBV9 to TRBJ2-1; TRBD2 aligns across 7 bases. The CDR3 consists of 15 residues. CDR1 and CDR2 (germline): SGDLS, YYNGEE.

The count of this clone is one. The chain links TRBV28 to TRBJ1-5; TRBD1 is a possible D gene (5 bases). Germline V lookup: CDR1 MDHEN, CDR2 SYDVKM. The CDR3 is 15 amino acids. Trimming removed 1 base at V and 2 bases at J, with 9 bases between. The CDR3 DNA follows: TGTGCCAGCAGTTTATCAGGGAGGGGCAATCAGCCCCAGCATTTT. This sequence encodes CASSLSGRGNQPQHF.

The chain employs TRBV2 and TRBJ1-4; TRBD1 agrees at 10 bases. Germline CDR1 SNHLY, CDR2 FYNNEI. The CDR3 is made up of 14 amino acids. V shed 6 bases, J shed 3 bases, and the junction held 1 base outside the gene matches. The CDR3 protein is CASSGQGANEKLFF. The CDR3 nucleotides are TGTGCCAGCAGCGGACAGGGGGCTAATGAAAAACTGTTTTTT.

The genes are TRBV29-1 and TRBJ1-4; no firm D call. V was clipped by 4 bases and J by 0 bases, with 6 bases between them. This CDR3 spans 13 amino acids. CDR1 is SQVTM, CDR2 ANQGSEA, per germline. Here the CDR3 DNA reads TGCAGCGTTGCCCTTGCAACTAATGAAAAACTGTTTTTT. This codes for CSVALATNEKLFF.

V gene TRBV6-5 combines with J gene TRBJ1-1, with D possibly being TRBD1 (6 bases). CDR1 is MNHEY, CDR2 SVGAGI, per germline. V was pared by 2 bases and J by 1 base, with 11 bases between. The CDR3 runs 15 residues. The CDR3 here is CASSYGGLKNTEAFF. CDR3 nucleotides: TGTGCCAGCAGTTACGGGGGGCTAAAGAACACTGAAGCTTTCTTT.